Listed below are T cell receptor beta chains from one sample, sequenced in a study of blood T cell repertoires in COVID-19. Clones were read by immunoSEQ multiplex PCR, and TCRdb kept only the in-frame ones, dropping some. This sample yields 300,000 to 450,000 clones, of which approximately 89% are seen a single time; over 3.5% belongs to the top ten. The sequencing sample was made of peripheral blood. These receptor sequences come from a woman aged 55 to 70 with COVID-19, enrolled during active disease. CDR3s include the opening cysteine and the closing phenylalanine or tryptophan. A D gene is named only where the DNA matches it firmly. Size values are once, few and many counts, or a class for expanded clones, and some rows have none.

TRBJ1-2,few,TRBV30,NA,CASGLYGYTF,TGTGCTTCGGGTCTTTATGGCTACACCTTC
TRBJ1-1,NA,TRBV19,TRBD1,CASSIPRDRGMNTEAFF,TGTGCCAGTAGTATCCCTCGGGACAGGGGGATGAACACTGAAGCTTTCTTT
TRBJ1-2,NA,TRBV14,NA,CASSQVLRYGYTF,TGTGCCAGCAGCCAAGTCCTGCGGTATGGCTACACCTTC
TRBJ2-1,NA,TRBV5-1,NA,CASSSPPRYNEQFF,TGCGCCAGCAGCTCCCCTCCCCGCTACAATGAGCAGTTCTTC
TRBJ2-2,NA,TRBV5-6,TRBD1,CASSETGVTGELFF,TGTGCCAGCAGCGAAACAGGGGTTACCGGGGAGCTGTTTTTT
TRBJ1-4,NA,TRBV27,NA,CASSLRRGANNEKLFF,TGTGCCAGCAGTTTACGTCGGGGGGCTAATAATGAAAAACTGTTTTTT
TRBJ2-1,NA,TRBV5-1,TRBD1,CASSWDSGITIAFYNEQFF,TGCGCCAGCAGCTGGGACAGTGGGATTACCATCGCGTTCTACAATGAGCAGTTCTTC
TRBJ2-7,NA,TRBV5-1,NA,CASSLGGSSYEQYF,TGCGCCAGCAGCTTGGGGGGCAGCTCCTACGAGCAGTACTTC
TRBJ2-5,NA,TRBV18,NA,CASSPGRGETQYF,TGTGCCAGCTCACCGGGTAGGGGAGAGACCCAGTACTTC
TRBJ2-7,NA,TRBV6-5,NA,CASNRGGTSYEQYF,TGTGCCAGCAATAGAGGCGGGACCTCCTACGAGCAGTACTTC
TRBJ1-1,NA,TRBV3-1/TRBV3-2,NA,CASSQGTTRTNTEAFF,TGTGCCAGCAGCCAAGGGACAACGAGGACGAACACTGAAGCTTTCTTT
TRBJ1-2,NA,TRBV10-3,NA,CAISESPGGGGGYTF,TGTGCCATCAGTGAGTCGCCCGGGGGGGGAGGCGGCTACACCTTC
TRBJ1-1,NA,TRBV30,TRBD1,CAWMGQPYTEAFF,TGTGCCTGGATGGGACAGCCATACACTGAAGCTTTCTTT
TRBJ1-1,NA,TRBV4-2,NA,CASSHATGEAFF,TGTGCCAGCAGCCATGCGACGGGGGAAGCTTTCTTT
TRBJ2-3,once,TRBV20-1,NA,CSASAPSTDTQYF,TGCAGTGCTAGTGCTCCTAGCACAGATACGCAGTATTTT
TRBJ2-7,NA,TRBV10-2,NA,CASSEGRMPGDEQYF,TGCGCCAGCAGTGAGGGTCGAATGCCCGGAGACGAGCAGTACTTC
TRBJ1-1,few,TRBV7-9,TRBD1,CASRGGEGAFSEAFF,TGTGCCAGCAGAGGCGGAGAGGGGGCTTTCTCCGAGGCTTTCTTT
TRBJ1-1,few,TRBV4-2,NA,CASSHGGKTEAFF,TGTGCCAGCAGCCATGGGGGGAAAACTGAAGCTTTCTTT